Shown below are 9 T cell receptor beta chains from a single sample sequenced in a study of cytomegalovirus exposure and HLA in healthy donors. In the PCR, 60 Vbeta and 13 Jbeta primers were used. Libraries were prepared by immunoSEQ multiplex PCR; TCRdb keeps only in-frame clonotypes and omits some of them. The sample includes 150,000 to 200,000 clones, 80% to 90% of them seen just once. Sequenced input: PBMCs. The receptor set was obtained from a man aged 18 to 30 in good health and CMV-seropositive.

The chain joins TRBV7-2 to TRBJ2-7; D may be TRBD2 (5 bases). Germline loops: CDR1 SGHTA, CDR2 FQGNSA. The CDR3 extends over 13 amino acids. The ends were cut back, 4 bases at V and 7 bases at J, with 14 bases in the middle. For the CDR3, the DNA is TGTGCCAGCAGCTCGGGTAGCGCACAGGAGCAGTACTTC. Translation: CASSSGSAQEQYF.

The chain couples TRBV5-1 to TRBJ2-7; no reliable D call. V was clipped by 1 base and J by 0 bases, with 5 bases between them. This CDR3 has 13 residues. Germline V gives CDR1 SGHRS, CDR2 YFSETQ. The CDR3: CASSLRSSYEQYF. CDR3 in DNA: TGCGCCAGCAGCTTGCGGAGCTCCTACGAGCAGTACTTC.

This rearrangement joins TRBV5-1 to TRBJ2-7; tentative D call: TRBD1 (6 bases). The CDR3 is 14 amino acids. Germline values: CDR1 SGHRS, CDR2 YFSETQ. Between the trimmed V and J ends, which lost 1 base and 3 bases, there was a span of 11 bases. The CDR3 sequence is CASSLTGKGYEQYF. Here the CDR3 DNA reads TGCGCCAGCAGCTTGACAGGGAAGGGCTACGAGCAGTACTTC.

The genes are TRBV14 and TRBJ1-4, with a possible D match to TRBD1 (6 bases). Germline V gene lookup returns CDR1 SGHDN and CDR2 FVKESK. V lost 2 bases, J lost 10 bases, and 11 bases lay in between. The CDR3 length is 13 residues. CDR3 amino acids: CASSQQGTPKLFF. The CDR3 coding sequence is TGTGCCAGCAGCCAACAGGGGACACCAAAACTGTTTTTT.

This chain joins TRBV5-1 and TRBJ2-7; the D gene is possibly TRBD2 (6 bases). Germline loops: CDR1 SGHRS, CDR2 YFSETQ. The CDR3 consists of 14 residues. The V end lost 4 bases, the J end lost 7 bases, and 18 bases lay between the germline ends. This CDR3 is CASSVKAVRGEQYF. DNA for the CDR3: TGCGCCAGCAGCGTCAAAGCGGTTCGGGGGGAGCAGTACTTC.

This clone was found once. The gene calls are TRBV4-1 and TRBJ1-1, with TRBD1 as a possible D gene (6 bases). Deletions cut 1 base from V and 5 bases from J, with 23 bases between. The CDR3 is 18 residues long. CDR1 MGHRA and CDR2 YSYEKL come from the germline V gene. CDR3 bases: TGCGCCAGCAGCCAAGTAATTTTCATTCGGGGGGCGAGGACTGAAGCTTTCTTT. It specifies CASSQVIFIRGARTEAFF.

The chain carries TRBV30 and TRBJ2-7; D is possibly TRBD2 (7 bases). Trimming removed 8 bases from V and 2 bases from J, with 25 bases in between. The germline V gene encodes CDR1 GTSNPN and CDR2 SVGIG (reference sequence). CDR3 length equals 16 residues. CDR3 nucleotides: TGTGCCATTCTTCGGGATCCACGGGGGGCACCCTACGAGCAGTACTTC. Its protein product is CAILRDPRGAPYEQYF.

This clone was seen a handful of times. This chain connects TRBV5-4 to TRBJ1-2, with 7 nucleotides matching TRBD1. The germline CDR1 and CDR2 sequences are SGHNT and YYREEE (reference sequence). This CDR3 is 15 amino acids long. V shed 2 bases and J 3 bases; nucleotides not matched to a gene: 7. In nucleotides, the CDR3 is TGTGCCAGCAGCTTTGGCCGGGACAGCGACTATGGCTACACCTTC. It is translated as CASSFGRDSDYGYTF.

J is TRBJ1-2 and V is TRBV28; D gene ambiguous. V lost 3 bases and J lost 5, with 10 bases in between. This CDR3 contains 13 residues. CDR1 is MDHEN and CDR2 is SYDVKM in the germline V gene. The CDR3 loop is CASSFSTSYGYTF. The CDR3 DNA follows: TGTGCCAGCAGTTTTTCGACAAGTTATGGCTACACCTTC.